The present T cell receptor (beta chain) was sequenced within a study of shared clonotypes between healthy human individuals. Background on the study: The study enrolled a couple of women and a few men aged 18 to 49.

In the case of this clone: Other DNA sequences in this sample translate to the same CDR3.

Germline V CDR1 and CDR2: LNHDA, SQIVND (reference sequence). The CDR3 spans 13 residues. V was trimmed by 3 bases and J by 0 bases, leaving 6 bases between them. Some clones are missing from TCRdb's copy, which holds only in-frame ones; the method was immunoSEQ multiplex PCR. The top ten clones hold under 2% of a sample with nearly 750,000 clones, 72% of them seen once. The source is a woman younger than 45 in good health. Sequenced material: memory CD4+ T cells sorted from blood. Stated subset: CD45RA-negative fraction. The chain is built from TRBV19 and TRBJ2-7, with D unclear. The CDR3 bases are TGTGCCAGTAGTATGCAGAGCTCCTACGAGCAGTACTTC. Amino acids: CASSMQSSYEQYF.